This T cell receptor (beta chain) appears in the sequencing data of a study of blood T cell repertoires in COVID-19. Study at large: Both acute and convalescent COVID-19 samples were obtained from the United States, Italy and Spain. In each case, the material was cDNA or gDNA derived from T cells, B-cell-depleted T cells, or PBMCs.

The CDR3 covers 15 residues. In its sample, this clone was seen once. Original data processing: By means of reference gene primer amplification, nucleated cell counts were estimated. Assay: immunoSEQ multiplex PCR; the TCRdb copy retains only in-frame clones and omits some. Clonal size and the V and J genes are those of that table, whereas D and trimming came from the DNA. The data show around 250,000 clones, roughly 84% seen once. This receptor was identified in a woman in her thirties or forties who had recovered from COVID-19. The chain uses TRBV21-1 and TRBJ2-1; TRBD2, the table's D call, lacks a check against the DNA. TRBV21-1 is flagged as a pseudogene. The sample taken for sequencing was peripheral blood. The CDR3 bases are TGTGCCAGCAGCAAAGAACCTAGACCCTACAATGAGCAGTTCTTC. Its translation: CASSKEPRPYNEQFF.